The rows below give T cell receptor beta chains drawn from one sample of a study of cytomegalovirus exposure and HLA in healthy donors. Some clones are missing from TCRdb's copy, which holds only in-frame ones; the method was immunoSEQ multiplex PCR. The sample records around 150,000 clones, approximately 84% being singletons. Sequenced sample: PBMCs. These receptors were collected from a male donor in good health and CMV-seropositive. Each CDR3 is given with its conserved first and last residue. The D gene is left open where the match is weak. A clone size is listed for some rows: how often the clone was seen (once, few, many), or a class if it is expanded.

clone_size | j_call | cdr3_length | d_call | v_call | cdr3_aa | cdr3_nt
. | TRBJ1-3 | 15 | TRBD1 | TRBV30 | CAWSKGARAGNTIYF | TGTGCCTGGAGTAAGGGGGCTCGAGCTGGAAACACCATATATTTT
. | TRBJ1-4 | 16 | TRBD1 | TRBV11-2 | CASSLGTGGTNEKLFF | TGTGCCAGCAGCTTAGGGACAGGGGGAACTAATGAAAAACTGTTTTTT
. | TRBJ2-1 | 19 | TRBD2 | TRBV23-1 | CASSRGLAGGGGGCNEQFF | TGCGCCAGCAGTCGGGGACTAGCGGGAGGAGGGGGTGGTTGCAATGAGCAGTTCTTC
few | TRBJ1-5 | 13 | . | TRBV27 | CASSLQGSQPQHF | TGTGCCAGCAGTTTACAGGGAAGTCAGCCCCAGCATTTT
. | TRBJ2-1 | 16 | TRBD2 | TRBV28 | CASSGGLAGVRNEQFF | TGTGCCAGCAGTGGCGGACTAGCGGGAGTACGAAATGAGCAGTTCTTC
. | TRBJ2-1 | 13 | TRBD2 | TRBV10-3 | CATRAGTGNEQFF | TGTGCCACGAGAGCGGGAACGGGGAATGAGCAGTTCTTC
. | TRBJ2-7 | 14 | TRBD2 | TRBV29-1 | CSVLRLAGEREQYF | TGCAGCGTTCTAAGACTAGCGGGAGAACGCGAGCAGTACTTC
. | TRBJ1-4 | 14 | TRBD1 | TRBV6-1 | CASSPGGNSGKLFF | TGTGCCAGCAGTCCAGGGGGCAATTCTGGAAAACTGTTTTTT
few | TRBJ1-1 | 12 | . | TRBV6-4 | CASSSGQYEAFF | TGTGCCAGCAGTTCTGGCCAGTATGAAGCTTTCTTT
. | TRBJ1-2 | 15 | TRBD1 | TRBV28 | CASSFWDREVYGYTF | TGTGCCAGCAGTTTTTGGGACAGGGAGGTTTATGGCTACACCTTC
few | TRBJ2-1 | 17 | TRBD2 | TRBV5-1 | CASSLAGGTSVYHEQFF | TGCGCCAGCAGCTTGGCTGGTGGGACTAGCGTCTACCATGAGCAGTTCTTC
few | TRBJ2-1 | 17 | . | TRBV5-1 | CASSLRKTGTSYNEQFF | TGCGCCAGCAGCTTAAGGAAGACTGGAACCTCCTACAATGAGCAGTTCTTC
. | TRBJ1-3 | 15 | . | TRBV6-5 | CASSSETGSGNTIYF | TGTGCCAGCTCGTCGGAGACAGGCTCTGGAAACACCATATATTTT
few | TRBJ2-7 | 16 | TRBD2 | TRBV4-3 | CASSQGQGLANYEQYF | TGCGCCAGCAGCCAAGGCCAGGGACTAGCGAACTACGAGCAGTACTTC
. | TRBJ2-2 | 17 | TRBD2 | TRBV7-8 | CASSLWGGRADTGELFF | TGTGCCAGCAGCTTATGGGGCGGGAGGGCCGACACCGGGGAGCTGTTTTTT
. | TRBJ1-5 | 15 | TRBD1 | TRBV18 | CASSEYRGVSQPQHF | TGTGCCAGCTCTGAATACAGGGGGGTCAGTCAGCCCCAGCATTTT
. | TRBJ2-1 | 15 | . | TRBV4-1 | CASSQVGGRVNEQFF | TGCGCCAGCAGCCAAGTGGGGGGGCGAGTTAATGAGCAGTTCTTC
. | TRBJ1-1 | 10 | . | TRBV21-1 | CASSLSKAFF | TGTGCCAGCAGCTTATCTAAAGCTTTCTTT
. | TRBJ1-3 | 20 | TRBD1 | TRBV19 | CASSPQPGTDVQGSGNTIYF | TGTGCCAGTAGTCCTCAACCCGGGACAGATGTTCAGGGTTCTGGAAACACCATATATTTT
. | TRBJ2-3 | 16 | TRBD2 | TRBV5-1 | CASSFYREGRGDTQYF | TGCGCCAGCAGCTTCTATCGGGAGGGCCGCGGAGATACGCAGTATTTT
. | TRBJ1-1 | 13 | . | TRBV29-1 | CSVLWGQNTEAFF | TGCAGCGTCCTCTGGGGACAAAACACTGAAGCTTTCTTT
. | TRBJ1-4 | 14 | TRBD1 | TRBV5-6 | CASSLGQGNEKLFF | TGTGCCAGCAGCTTGGGACAGGGGAATGAAAAACTGTTTTTT
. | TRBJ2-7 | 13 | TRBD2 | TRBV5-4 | CASGRSGSDEQYF | TGTGCCAGCGGTCGAAGCGGGAGTGACGAGCAGTACTTC
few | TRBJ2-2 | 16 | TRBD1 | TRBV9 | CASSVARTGNTGELFF | TGTGCCAGCAGCGTAGCTAGGACAGGGAACACCGGGGAGCTGTTTTTT
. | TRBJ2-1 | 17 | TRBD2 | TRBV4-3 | CASSQDGTTSSYNEQFF | TGCGCCAGCAGCCAAGACGGGACTACTTCCTCATACAATGAGCAGTTCTTC
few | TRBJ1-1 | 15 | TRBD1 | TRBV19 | CASSNQGARDTEAFF | TGTGCCAGTAGTAACCAGGGGGCGCGTGACACTGAAGCTTTCTTT
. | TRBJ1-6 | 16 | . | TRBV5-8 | CASSLPLRVFNSPLHF | TGTGCCAGCAGCTTGCCCCTCCGGGTTTTTAATTCACCCCTCCACTTT